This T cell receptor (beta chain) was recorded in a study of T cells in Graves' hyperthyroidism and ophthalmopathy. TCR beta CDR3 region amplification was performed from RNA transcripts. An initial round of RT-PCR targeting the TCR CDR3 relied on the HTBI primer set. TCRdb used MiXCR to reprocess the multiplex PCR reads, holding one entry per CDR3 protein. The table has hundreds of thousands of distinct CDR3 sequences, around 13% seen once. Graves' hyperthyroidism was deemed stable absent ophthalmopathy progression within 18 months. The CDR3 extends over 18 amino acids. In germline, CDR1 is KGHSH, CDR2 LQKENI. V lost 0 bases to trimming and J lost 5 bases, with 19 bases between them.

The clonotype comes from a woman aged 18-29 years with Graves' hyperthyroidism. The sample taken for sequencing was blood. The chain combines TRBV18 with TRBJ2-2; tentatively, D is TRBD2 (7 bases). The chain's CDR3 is CASSPPKGGADQTGELFF. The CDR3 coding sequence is TGTGCCAGCTCACCACCTAAGGGGGGGGCGGACCAAACCGGGGAGCTGTTTTTT.